This TCR beta chain stems from a study of blood T cells in healthy people across ages. This clonotype was recorded a few times. CDR1 and CDR2 from the germline V gene are ENHRY and SYGVKD. The CDR3 covers 14 residues. Trimming removed 10 bases from V and 2 bases from J; junction bases left unmatched: 8. A second about 6 to 12 cycle PCR used barcoded and J-beta primers. From the 5' RACE reads, TCRdb called clonotypes with MiXCR, one entry per CDR3 protein. The sample contains more than 600,000 distinct CDR3 sequences, roughly 25% of which appear only once. The sample also formed part of further work on T cells of mothers and their children.

The V call is TRBV10-3, the J call TRBJ1-3; the match to TRBD1 covers 7 bases. The specimen was blood. This clonotype was sampled from a boy between 5 and 17 years old in good health. The CDR3 sequence: CATQGTTAGNTIYF. CDR3 in DNA: TGTGCCACACAGGGGACAACCGCTGGAAACACCATATATTTT.